A single sample is the source of the 27 T cell receptor beta chains below, sequenced in a study of a mutant IDH1 vaccine in newly diagnosed glioma (dated by TCRdb to about 2021). Receptors were amplified or captured by the immunoSEQ multiplex PCR assay. TCRdb limited this immuneACCESS table to in-frame rearrangements with V and J called. A share of clones is missing; checked studies link under half to unresolved V genes, and the rest is unexplained. The sample data list some 57,000 clones, and roughly 72% of these were observed just once. Over 4% of the sample rests with the top ten. The antigens of these receptors remain unknown. This sample's time point label indicates: week 47, end of study. A 20-mer mutant IDH1 peptide at 300 micrograms in Montanide made up each vaccine dose, which was injected subcutaneously together with topical imiquimod. The input for sequencing was PBMCs, taken from a glioma patient whose treatment included an IDH1 peptide vaccine. These receptors all come from a woman in her forties with glioma. Some clones in this sample may be carry-over from other donors' samples.

This sequence joins TRBV5-5 and TRBJ2-2; D is uncertain. There are 16 residues in the CDR3. Germline CDR1 SGHKS, CDR2 YYEKEE (reference sequence). Deletions cut 3 bases from V and 0 bases from J, with 12 bases between. CDR3 in DNA: TGTGCCAGCAGCTCGCACCTGACAACGAACACCGGGGAGCTGTTTTTT. Translating gives CASSSHLTTNTGELFF.

V and J are TRBV7-2 and TRBJ2-2; no definite D call. The CDR3 spans 15 residues. The germline V and J ends were trimmed by 1 base and 2 bases, with 8 bases remaining between them. Germline V lookup: CDR1 SGHTA, CDR2 FQGNSA. The CDR3 nucleotides are TGTGCCAGCAGCTTAGGTGGAACAAACACCGGGGAGCTGTTTTTT. Protein sequence: CASSLGGTNTGELFF.

The V call is TRBV7-2, the J call TRBJ2-5; the D is unclear. The CDR3 loop spans 14 amino acids. Trimming took 0 bases from V and 4 from J, leaving 9 bases between them. Germline V gene lookup returns CDR1 SGHTA and CDR2 FQGNSA. The CDR3 region is CASSLAVGLETQYF. The CDR3 nucleotides are TGTGCCAGCAGCTTAGCGGTGGGCCTAGAGACCCAGTACTTC. Supplemented by reference TRBV7-2 and TRBJ2-5, the full variable domain reads GAGVSQSPSNKVTEKGKDVELRCDPISGHTALYWYRQSLGQGLEFLIYFQGNSAPDKSGLPSDRFSAERTGGSVSTLTIQRTQQEDSAVYLCASSLAVGLETQYFGPGTRLLVL.

The chain joins TRBV7-2 to TRBJ2-1; D is uncertain. The CDR3 is 13 amino acids. The germline CDR1 and CDR2 sequences are SGHTA and FQGNSA. Trimming left V 5 bases short and J 6 bases short, with 11 bases between. CDR3 sequence (DNA): TGTGCCAGCAGCCATTCTTACTCCAATGAGCAGTTCTTC. Its protein product is CASSHSYSNEQFF.

This sequence joins TRBV4-2 and TRBJ1-3; D not certain. The CDR3 extends over 16 amino acids. Trimming shortened V by 0 bases and J by 2 bases, and 11 bases separated the two germline ends. Germline V CDR1 and CDR2: LGHNA, YNFKEQ. The CDR3 DNA follows: TGTGCCAGCAGCCAAGATACGGCAGCTGCTGGAAACACCATATATTTT. Encoded protein: CASSQDTAAAGNTIYF.

The V and J genes are TRBV5-1 and TRBJ2-5; 9 bases match TRBD2. Germline values: CDR1 SGHRS, CDR2 YFSETQ. The CDR3 extends over 15 amino acids. With V trimmed by 4 bases and J by 5 bases, 9 bases remained unmatched. CDR3 sequence: CASSPRGGRGETQYF. DNA for the CDR3: TGCGCCAGCAGCCCGCGGGGGGGGCGAGGGGAGACCCAGTACTTC.

This clone was seen only a few times. This rearrangement joins TRBV14 to TRBJ2-1; 14 nucleotides line up with TRBD2. Germline V gene data show CDR1 as SGHDN and CDR2 as FVKESK. CDR3 length equals 16 residues. J lost 8 bases, V lost 4 bases, and 7 bases had no gene match. The CDR3 reads CASSPRLAGGRDEQFF. The CDR3 nucleotides are TGTGCCAGCAGCCCCAGACTAGCGGGGGGGCGTGATGAGCAGTTCTTC.

The chain employs TRBV7-6 and TRBJ1-6; D unclear. V was trimmed by 4 bases and J by 6 bases, leaving 13 bases between them. Germline lookup yields CDR1 SGHVS and CDR2 FNYEAQ. The CDR3 loop spans 15 amino acids. The CDR3 sequence is CASSSSAGSNSPLHF. Here the CDR3 DNA reads TGTGCCAGCAGCTCAAGCGCGGGTAGTAATTCACCCCTCCACTTT. Based on the CDR3 plus reference TRBV7-6 and TRBJ1-6, the full variable domain is GAGVSQSPRYKVTKRGQDVALRCDPISGHVSLYWYRQALGQGPEFLTYFNYEAQQDKSGLPNDRFSAERPEGSISTLTIQRTEQRDSAMYRCASSSSAGSNSPLHFGNGTRLTVT.

This chain connects TRBV7-9 to TRBJ1-6; D not resolved. With 5 bases removed from V and 6 bases from J, the gap between germline ends came to 11 bases. The CDR3 has 14 residues. Germline CDR1 SEHNR, CDR2 FQNEAQ (reference sequence). As DNA, the CDR3 is TGTGCCAGCAGCGCCCGGACTCCTAATTCACCCCTCCACTTT. Encoded protein: CASSARTPNSPLHF.

This chain links TRBV9 with TRBJ2-1; D call uncertain. Trimming took off 2 bases at V and 0 bases at J, with 12 bases between the two ends. This CDR3 is built from 16 residues. Germline CDR1 SGDLS, CDR2 YYNGEE. The CDR3 sequence: CASSVSTASSYNEQFF. The DNA for the CDR3 is TGTGCCAGCAGCGTCTCGACCGCTAGCTCCTACAATGAGCAGTTCTTC. The full variable domain, in which reference TRBV9 and TRBJ2-1 provide the parts outside the CDR3, is DSGVTQTPKHLITATGQRVTLRCSPRSGDLSVYWYQQSLDQGLQFLIQYYNGEERAKGNILERFSAQQFPDLHSELNLSSLELGDSALYFCASSVSTASSYNEQFFGPGTRLTVL.

This chain connects TRBV5-6 to TRBJ1-2; D is uncertain. V was clipped by 2 bases and J by 4 bases, with 12 bases between them. Germline values: CDR1 SGHDT, CDR2 YYEEEE. CDR3 length equals 14 residues. The CDR3 loop is CASSLTASSYGYTF. DNA of the CDR3: TGTGCCAGCAGCTTAACAGCTTCTAGCTATGGCTACACCTTC.

The chain joins TRBV5-6 to TRBJ2-7; D not resolved. Germline V gene lookup returns CDR1 SGHDT and CDR2 YYEEEE. The CDR3 sequence is 12 residues long. Trimming took off 1 base at V and 7 bases at J, with 9 bases between the two ends. The CDR3, as DNA: TGTGCCAGCAGCTTGAAGGGTTGGGAGCAGTACTTC. Translated: CASSLKGWEQYF.

V gene TRBV5-1 combines with J gene TRBJ2-1; perhaps TRBD2 as D (6 bases). Trimming cost V 1 base and J 8 bases, with 16 bases left between them. The CDR3 totals 15 residues. Germline lookup yields CDR1 SGHRS and CDR2 YFSETQ. CDR3 amino acids: CASSLSGPAWDEQFF. The CDR3 DNA is TGCGCCAGCAGCTTGAGCGGGCCTGCGTGGGATGAGCAGTTCTTC.

This rearrangement joins TRBV5-6 to TRBJ1-5, with D possibly TRBD1 on 5 matching bases. The ends were cut back, 4 bases at V and 6 bases at J, with 17 bases in the middle. The CDR3 covers 15 residues. Per germline, CDR1 SGHDT and CDR2 YYEEEE. The DNA for the CDR3 is TGTGCCAGCAGCCAGCGGGGCTGGGGGACTCAGCCCCAGCATTTT. Protein: CASSQRGWGTQPQHF.

The chain links TRBV12-5 to TRBJ2-3, with D tentatively TRBD2 (5 bases). V was shortened by 0 bases and J by 3 bases, with 16 bases between the two germline ends. Germline CDR1 LGHNT, CDR2 FRNRAP. CDR3 length: 17 residues. The CDR3 protein is CASGLVLGSEGTDTQYF. In nucleotides, the CDR3 is TGTGCTAGTGGTTTGGTACTGGGCAGCGAGGGAACAGATACGCAGTATTTT.

The gene calls are TRBV10-1 and TRBJ1-1; no clear D. Germline V gives CDR1 WNHNN, CDR2 SYGVQD (reference sequence). Trimming took off 3 bases at V and 1 base at J, with 9 bases between the two ends. This CDR3 is 14 amino acids long. The CDR3 nucleotides read TGCGCCAGCAGTGATGGGCCGCCGAACACTGAAGCTTTCTTT. Protein: CASSDGPPNTEAFF.

The chain carries TRBV27 and TRBJ2-3; D perhaps matches TRBD1 (6 bases). Germline lookup yields CDR1 MNHEY and CDR2 SMNVEV (reference sequence). The CDR3 spans 13 residues. V was cut by 7 bases and J by 5 bases, with 13 bases left in between. The chain's CDR3 is CASKTGFVDTQYF. DNA for the CDR3: TGTGCCAGCAAAACAGGGTTTGTAGATACGCAGTATTTT.

This chain links TRBV7-2 with TRBJ2-7; 9 bases line up with TRBD2. Looked up from germline, CDR1 is SGHTA and CDR2 is FQGNSA. This CDR3 is built from 15 residues. V was pared by 1 base and J by 3 bases, with 4 bases of the junction left unmatched. CDR3: CASSLEVAGDYEQYF. The CDR3 nucleotides are TGTGCCAGCAGCTTAGAGGTAGCGGGGGACTACGAGCAGTACTTC.

A few counts support this clone. J is TRBJ1-1 and V is TRBV5-6; possibly TRBD1 for D (5 bases). V was cut by 4 bases and J by 7 bases, with 14 bases left in between. This CDR3 spans 13 amino acids. CDR1 SGHDT and CDR2 YYEEEE come from the germline V gene. The CDR3 reads CASSPQGGGEAFF. For the CDR3, the DNA is TGTGCCAGCAGCCCTCAGGGTGGGGGTGAAGCTTTCTTT.

The chain combines TRBV6-4 with TRBJ2-4; D is possibly TRBD1 (7 bases). The CDR3 totals 17 residues. The V gene's germline CDR1 is MRHNA and CDR2 SNTAGT. V was shortened by 7 bases and J by 1 base, with 20 bases between the two germline ends. Written as DNA, the CDR3 is TGTGCCAGCACCTTTTTCGCCAGGGGGGTCGCCAAAAACATTCAGTACTTC. The encoded protein is CASTFFARGVAKNIQYF.

The CDR3 bases are TGTGCCAGCAGCTTAGATTTCGGCCCTAGCACAGATACGCAGTATTTT. Protein: CASSLDFGPSTDTQYF. The J gene is TRBJ2-3, the V gene TRBV11-3, with D uncertain. Trimming left V 0 bases short and J 0 bases short, with 10 bases between. Germline CDR1 reads SGHNT; CDR2 reads YENEEA. This CDR3 is 16 amino acids long.

The chain couples TRBV4-1 to TRBJ2-7, with unresolved D. The germline V gene encodes CDR1 MGHRA and CDR2 YSYEKL. The CDR3 covers 12 residues. The CDR3, as DNA: TGCGCCAGCAGCCAAGATGTACTCCCGAGAGAGGTC. This translates into CASSQDVLPREV.

The chain is built from TRBV6-1 and TRBJ1-1; D might be TRBD1 (5 bases). The V gene lost 1 base and the J gene lost 4 bases, with 7 bases spanning the gap. The CDR3 sequence is 13 residues long. From germline, CDR1 is MNHNS and CDR2 SASEGT. The CDR3 coding sequence is TGTGCCAGCAGTGAAGGGCAGGGCACTGAAGCTTTCTTT. This sequence encodes CASSEGQGTEAFF.

The chain recombines TRBV10-3 with TRBJ1-2, with 12 bases identical to TRBD1. The CDR3 is 14 residues long. Germline V CDR1 and CDR2: ENHRY, SYGVKD. Trimming removed 4 bases from V and 8 bases from J; junction bases left unmatched: 5. CDR3 in amino acids: CAISVGQGARGYTF. The CDR3 bases are TGTGCCATCAGTGTGGGACAGGGGGCAAGGGGCTACACCTTC.

This sequence joins TRBV19 and TRBJ1-1, with D maybe TRBD1 (5 bases). The CDR3 spans 15 residues. V was shortened by 5 bases and J by 4 bases, with 17 bases between the two germline ends. Germline lookup yields CDR1 LNHDA and CDR2 SQIVND (reference sequence). The CDR3 DNA reads TGTGCCAGTAGTGGCTCAAGGCAGGGAGGCACTGAAGCTTTCTTT. Its translation: CASSGSRQGGTEAFF. The entire variable domain, with the rest obtained from reference TRBV19 and TRBJ1-1, is as follows: DGGITQSPKYLFRKEGQNVTLSCEQNLNHDAMYWYRQDPGQGLRLIYYSQIVNDFQKGDIAEGYSVSREKKESFPLTVTSAQKNPTAFYLCASSGSRQGGTEAFFGQGTRLTVV.

This chain connects TRBV4-3 to TRBJ1-1, with D uncertain. Trimming shortened V by 0 bases and J by 1 base, and 6 bases separated the two germline ends. This CDR3 has 14 amino acids. Germline CDR1 reads LGHNA; CDR2 reads YSLEER. This CDR3 is CASSQEAANTEAFF. DNA of the CDR3: TGCGCCAGCAGCCAAGAGGCGGCGAACACTGAAGCTTTCTTT.

This chain connects TRBV18 to TRBJ2-7; tentatively, D is TRBD1 (6 bases). V gave up 8 bases and J gave up 0 bases, with 17 bases separating them. The CDR3 runs to 15 residues. Germline-derived CDR1 and CDR2 are KGHSH and LQKENI. CDR3 residues: CASQAPQGSSYEQYF. As DNA, the CDR3 is TGTGCCAGCCAGGCACCTCAGGGGTCCTCCTACGAGCAGTACTTC.